A selection of T cell receptor beta chains follows, all from one sample in a study of cytomegalovirus exposure and HLA in healthy donors. The table came from immunoSEQ multiplex PCR; TCRdb's copy has only in-frame clones and leaves some out. The table lists approximately 190,000 clones, roughly 80% of them singletons. Source material: PBMCs. These receptors all come from a man aged 45 to 65 in good health and CMV-seronegative. CDR3s include the opening cysteine and the closing phenylalanine or tryptophan. The D gene is left open where the match is weak. The size entry is marked missing in some rows and otherwise reads once, few, many or a size class.

d_call	cdr3_length	j_call	v_call	clone_size	cdr3_aa	cdr3_nt
NA	14	TRBJ1-3	TRBV6-5	NA	CASRHRVSGNTIYF	TGTGCCAGCAGACATCGGGTCTCTGGAAACACCATATATTTT
TRBD2	16	TRBJ2-7	TRBV7-9	few	CASRSSAGGNSYEQYF	TGTGCCAGCCGCTCCAGCGCGGGGGGCAATTCCTACGAGCAGTACTTC
TRBD1	18	TRBJ2-6	TRBV5-1	once	CASSWGKTGATGANVLTF	TGCGCCAGCAGCTGGGGTAAGACAGGGGCGACGGGGGCCAACGTCCTGACTTTC
NA	16	TRBJ1-6	TRBV5-1	NA	CASSLTPGETNSPLHF	TGCGCCAGCAGCTTGACCCCAGGGGAGACGAATTCACCCCTCCACTTT
TRBD1	13	TRBJ2-1	TRBV27	NA	CASGGTGGTEQFF	TGTGCCAGCGGGGGGACAGGGGGCACTGAGCAGTTCTTC
NA	13	TRBJ1-2	TRBV7-2	NA	CASTPGHRYGYTF	TGTGCCAGCACCCCGGGACATCGATATGGCTACACCTTC
NA	13	TRBJ1-3	TRBV11-3	NA	CASGGYSGNTIYF	TGTGCCAGCGGGGGGTACTCTGGAAACACCATATATTTT
NA	12	TRBJ1-1	TRBV19	NA	CASSWAGTEAFF	TGTGCCAGTAGCTGGGCTGGGACTGAAGCTTTCTTT
NA	12	TRBJ2-6	TRBV27	NA	CASRAGANVLTF	TGTGCCAGCAGGGCAGGGGCCAACGTCCTGACTTTC
NA	15	TRBJ2-6	TRBV6-5	NA	CASRRDMAGANVLTF	TGTGCCAGCAGAAGGGACATGGCAGGGGCCAACGTCCTGACTTTC
NA	13	TRBJ2-5	TRBV30	few	CAWNAGGLETQYF	TGTGCCTGGAACGCTGGAGGGTTAGAGACCCAGTACTTC
TRBD1	13	TRBJ1-1	TRBV30	NA	CAWREQGSTEAFF	TGTGCCTGGAGAGAACAGGGGTCCACTGAAGCTTTCTTT
TRBD1	15	TRBJ2-5	TRBV5-5	NA	CASSFGTGGLETQYF	TGTGCCAGCAGCTTCGGGACAGGGGGCTTGGAGACCCAGTACTTC
NA	14	TRBJ2-5	TRBV10-1	NA	CASSDRITQETQYF	TGCGCCAGCAGTGACAGGATAACGCAAGAGACCCAGTACTTC
TRBD1	14	TRBJ2-5	TRBV25-1	NA	CASRRQGMIETQYF	TGTGCCAGCAGAAGACAGGGAATGATCGAGACCCAGTACTTC
TRBD2	13	TRBJ2-2	TRBV11-3	NA	CASSAGGTGELFF	TGTGCCAGCAGCGCCGGGGGGACCGGGGAGCTGTTTTTT
TRBD1	15	TRBJ2-1	TRBV19	NA	CASKLGTGGLDEQFF	TGTGCCAGTAAACTAGGGACAGGGGGGCTCGATGAGCAGTTCTTC
TRBD1	15	TRBJ2-2	TRBV5-1	NA	CASSLGTGNTGELFF	TGCGCCAGCAGCCTCGGGACAGGGAACACCGGGGAGCTGTTTTTT
TRBD1	14	TRBJ2-1	TRBV18	NA	CASSSLQGLGEQFF	TGTGCCAGCTCATCTTTACAGGGGTTGGGTGAGCAGTTCTTC
NA	14	TRBJ1-1	TRBV6-6	NA	CASSRQEVNTEAFF	TGTGCCAGCAGTAGACAGGAAGTGAATACTGAAGCTTTCTTT
NA	16	TRBJ1-3	TRBV10-2	NA	CASSGEDGEMRNTIYF	TGCGCCAGCAGCGGCGAGGACGGGGAAATGAGAAACACCATATATTTT
NA	15	TRBJ1-6	TRBV9	NA	CASSVAPTGFSPLHF	TGTGCCAGCAGCGTAGCCCCGACGGGATTTTCACCCCTCCACTTT
NA	17	TRBJ1-1	TRBV23-1	NA	CASIRLGGRSMNTEAFF	TGCGCCAGCATACGCTTGGGAGGGCGTAGTATGAACACTGAAGCTTTCTTC
NA	15	TRBJ2-5	TRBV4-3	NA	CASSQDVGGQETQYF	TGCGCCAGCAGCCAAGATGTAGGGGGTCAAGAGACCCAGTACTTC
TRBD1	13	TRBJ2-1	TRBV6-5	once	CASGQGNLNEQFF	TGTGCCAGCGGACAGGGTAATCTCAATGAGCAGTTCTTC
TRBD1	13	TRBJ2-7	TRBV5-1	NA	CASSLVTGYEQYF	TGCGCCAGCAGCTTGGTGACAGGGTACGAGCAGTACTTC
TRBD2	17	TRBJ2-2	TRBV4-1	NA	CASSQDREGWVSGELFF	TGCGCCAGCAGCCAAGATCGGGAGGGTTGGGTGTCCGGGGAGCTGTTTTTT
NA	14	TRBJ2-2	TRBV6-5	NA	CASSTGMSTGELFF	TGTGCCAGCAGCACAGGGATGAGCACCGGGGAGCTGTTTTTT
TRBD1	19	TRBJ2-5	TRBV7-2	NA	CASSFSSRGTGGDKKTQYF	TGTGCCAGCAGCTTTAGCTCTAGGGGGACAGGGGGCGATAAGAAGACCCAGTACTTC
NA	12	TRBJ1-1	TRBV29-1	NA	CSVIPGTPEAFF	TGCAGCGTTATTCCGGGTACCCCTGAAGCTTTCTTT
NA	14	TRBJ2-5	TRBV5-1	NA	CASSLEVQQETQYF	TGCGCCAGCAGCTTGGAGGTACAGCAAGAGACCCAGTACTTC
NA	14	TRBJ1-1	TRBV5-5	NA	CASSLVQMNTEAFF	TGTGCCAGCAGCTTGGTGCAGATGAACACTGAAGCTTTCTTT
NA	15	TRBJ1-1	TRBV18	NA	CASSLDWTEPSEAFF	TGTGCCAGCTCCCTGGATTGGACAGAGCCTTCTGAAGCTTTCTTT
TRBD1	17	TRBJ2-5	TRBV11-2	NA	CASSLVADRAYQETQYF	TGTGCCAGCAGCCTTGTAGCGGACAGGGCCTACCAAGAGACCCAGTACTTC
NA	16	TRBJ1-5	TRBV4-2	NA	CASSQAHRDSNQPQHF	TGTGCCAGCAGCCAAGCGCACAGAGATAGCAATCAGCCCCAGCATTTT
NA	15	TRBJ2-2	TRBV5-1	NA	CASRTQVVSTGELFF	TGCGCCAGCAGGACACAGGTCGTCAGTACCGGGGAGCTGTTTTTT
TRBD2	13	TRBJ2-7	TRBV19	few	CASSSGTSDEQYF	TGTGCCAGTAGTTCCGGGACTAGCGACGAGCAGTACTTC